This section outlines one TCR beta chain sequence together with its context. This entry comes from a study of CD8 T cells in Susac syndrome. Reverse transcription of roughly 0.45 to 1 ug RNA used random hexamers. It was immunoSEQ multiplex PCR that amplified TCR beta CDR3 across 54 Vbeta and 13 Jbeta. TCRdb re-called the immunoSEQ multiplex PCR reads with MiXCR, one entry per CDR3 protein. The sample consists of about 52,000 distinct CDR3 sequences, around 93% of them appearing once. Trimming took off 4 bases at V and 2 bases at J, with 23 bases between the two ends. The germline V gene has CDR1 LGHDT and CDR2 YNNKEL (reference sequence). The CDR3 runs to 19 residues. The authors carried out high-throughput sequencing of TCR beta. They applied it to CD8+ and CD4+ T cells obtained from blood.

The sample consisted of CD8+ T cells from PBMCs. The sequence came from a human donor with multiple sclerosis. The chain uses TRBV3-1 and TRBJ1-4; possible D gene TRBD1, 5 bases. The CDR3 DNA follows: TGTGCCAGCAGCCCTGGTTCCGACAGATCACCGGCCACTAATGAAAAACTGTTTTTT. This translates into CASSPGSDRSPATNEKLFF.